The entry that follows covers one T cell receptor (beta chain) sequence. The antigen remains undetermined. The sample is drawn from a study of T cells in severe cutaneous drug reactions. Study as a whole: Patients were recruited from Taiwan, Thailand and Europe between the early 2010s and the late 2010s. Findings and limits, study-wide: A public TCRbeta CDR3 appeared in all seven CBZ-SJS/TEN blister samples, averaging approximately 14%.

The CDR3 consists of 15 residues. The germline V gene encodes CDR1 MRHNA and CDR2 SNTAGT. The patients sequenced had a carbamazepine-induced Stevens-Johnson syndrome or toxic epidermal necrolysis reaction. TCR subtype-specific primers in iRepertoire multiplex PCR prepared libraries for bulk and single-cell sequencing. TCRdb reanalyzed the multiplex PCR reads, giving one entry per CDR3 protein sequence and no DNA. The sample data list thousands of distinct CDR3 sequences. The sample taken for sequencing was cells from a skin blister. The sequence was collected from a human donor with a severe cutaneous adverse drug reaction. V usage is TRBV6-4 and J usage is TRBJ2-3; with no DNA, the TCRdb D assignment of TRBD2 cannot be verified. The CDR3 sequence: CASSDTAGVPDTQYF.